This record looks at one TCR beta chain sequence and its context. This entry comes from a study of control samples from healthy donors and cancer patients. Only in-frame clones appear in the TCRdb table, and some are missing; sequencing was by immunoSEQ multiplex PCR. The data hold 150,000 to 200,000 clones, with 90% observed a single time. The TCR comes from a woman between 50 and 59 years old in good health. Sequenced input: blood.

Here the CDR3 DNA reads TGTGCCAGCAGCTTGGATGGGGGGGGTAGGACTGAAGCTTTCTTT. Translating it yields CASSLDGGGRTEAFF. This sequence joins TRBV5-4 and TRBJ1-1; D possibly corresponds to TRBD1 (5 bases). CDR1 SGHNT and CDR2 YYREEE come from the germline V gene (reference sequence). CDR3 size: 15 residues. V was clipped by 0 bases and J by 5 bases, with 14 bases between them.